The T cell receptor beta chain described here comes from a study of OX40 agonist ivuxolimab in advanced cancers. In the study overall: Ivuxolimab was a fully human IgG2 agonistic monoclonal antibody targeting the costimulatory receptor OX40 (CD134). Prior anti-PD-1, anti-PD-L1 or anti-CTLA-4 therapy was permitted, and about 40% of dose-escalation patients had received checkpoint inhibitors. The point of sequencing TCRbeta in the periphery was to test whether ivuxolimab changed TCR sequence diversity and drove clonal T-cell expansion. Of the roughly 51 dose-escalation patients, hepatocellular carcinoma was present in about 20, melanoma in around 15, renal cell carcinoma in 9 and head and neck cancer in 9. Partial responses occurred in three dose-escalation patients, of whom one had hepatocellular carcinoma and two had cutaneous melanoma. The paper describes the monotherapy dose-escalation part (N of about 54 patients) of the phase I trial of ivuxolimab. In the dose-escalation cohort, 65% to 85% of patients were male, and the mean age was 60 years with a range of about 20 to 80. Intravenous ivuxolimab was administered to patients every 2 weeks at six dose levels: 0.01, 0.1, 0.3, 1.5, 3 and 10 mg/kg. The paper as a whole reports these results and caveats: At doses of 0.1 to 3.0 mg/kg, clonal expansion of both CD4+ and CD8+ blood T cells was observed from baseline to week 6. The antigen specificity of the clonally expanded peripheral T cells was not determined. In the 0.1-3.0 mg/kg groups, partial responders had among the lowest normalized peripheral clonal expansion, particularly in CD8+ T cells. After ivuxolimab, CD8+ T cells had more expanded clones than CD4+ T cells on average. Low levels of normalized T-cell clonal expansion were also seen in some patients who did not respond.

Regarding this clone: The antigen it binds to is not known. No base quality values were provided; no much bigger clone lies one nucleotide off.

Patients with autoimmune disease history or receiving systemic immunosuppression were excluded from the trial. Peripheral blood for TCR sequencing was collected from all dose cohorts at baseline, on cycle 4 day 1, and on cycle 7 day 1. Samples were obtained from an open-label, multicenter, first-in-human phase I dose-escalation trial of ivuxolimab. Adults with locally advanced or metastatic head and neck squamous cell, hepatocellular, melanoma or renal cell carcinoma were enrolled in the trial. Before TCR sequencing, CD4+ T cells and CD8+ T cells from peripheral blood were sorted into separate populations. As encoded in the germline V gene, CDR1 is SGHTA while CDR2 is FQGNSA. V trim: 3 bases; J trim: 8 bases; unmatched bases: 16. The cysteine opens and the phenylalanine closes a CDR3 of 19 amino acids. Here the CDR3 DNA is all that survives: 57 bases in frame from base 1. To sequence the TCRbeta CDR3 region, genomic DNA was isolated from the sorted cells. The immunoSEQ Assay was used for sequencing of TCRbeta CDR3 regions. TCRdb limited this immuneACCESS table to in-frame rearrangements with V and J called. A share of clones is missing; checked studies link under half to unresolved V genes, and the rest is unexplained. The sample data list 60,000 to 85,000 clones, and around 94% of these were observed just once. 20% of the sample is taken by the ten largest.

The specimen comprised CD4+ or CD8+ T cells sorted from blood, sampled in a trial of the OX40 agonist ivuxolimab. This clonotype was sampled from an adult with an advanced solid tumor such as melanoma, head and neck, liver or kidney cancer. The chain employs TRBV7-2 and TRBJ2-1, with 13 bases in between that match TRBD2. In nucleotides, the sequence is TGTGCCAGCAGCTTCTCTCGTCTACTGGGACTAGCGGGAACGGATGAGCAGTTCTTC. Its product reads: CASSFSRLLGLAGTDEQFF.